What follows are 12 T cell receptor beta chains derived from one specimen sequenced in a study of T cells after yellow fever vaccination. MiXCR, run by TCRdb on the 5' RACE reads, gives a single entry per CDR3 protein. The sample contains 350,000 to 550,000 distinct CDR3 sequences, 18% of which appear only once. The sample was PBMCs, taken before the yellow fever booster vaccination. These receptors were collected from a man aged 18-30 years who received the YFV17D yellow fever vaccine.

This clonotype was seen more than once but under ten times. The chain carries TRBV3-1 and TRBJ1-1; TRBD1 might be the D (5 bases). The CDR3 is 14 residues long. Germline lookup yields CDR1 LGHDT and CDR2 YNNKEL (reference sequence). Between the trimmed V and J ends, which lost 0 bases and 9 bases, there was a span of 14 bases. The CDR3 coding sequence is TGTGCCAGCAGCCAAGATTGGGAAGGGGAGAAAGCTTTCTTT. It translates to CASSQDWEGEKAFF.

The CDR3 here is CASSYSSEQFF. The CDR3 DNA follows: TGTGCCAGCAGTTACTCTAGTGAGCAGTTCTTC. The V call is TRBV6-6, the J call TRBJ2-1; D ambiguous. Germline assignment: CDR1 MNHNY and CDR2 SVGAGI (reference sequence). This CDR3 contains 11 residues. V lost 0 bases and J 9 bases, leaving 3 bases between the germline ends.

The chain combines TRBV28 with TRBJ2-2; 8 bases are shared with TRBD1. The CDR3 extends over 15 amino acids. The V gene's germline CDR1 is MDHEN and CDR2 SYDVKM. V trimming: 5 bases; J trimming: 4 bases; junction bases outside the gene matches: 6. The CDR3: CASSPRDRPTGELFF. The CDR3 DNA sequence: TGTGCCAGCAGTCCGCGGGACAGGCCCACCGGGGAGCTGTTTTTT. Drawing the rest from reference TRBV28 and TRBJ2-2, the complete variable domain is DVKVTQSSRYLVKRTGEKVFLECVQDMDHENMFWYRQDPGLGLRLIYFSYDVKMKEKGDIPEGYSVSREKKERFSLILESASTNQTSMYLCASSPRDRPTGELFFGEGSRLTVL.

There are a few counts of this clonotype. Written as DNA, the CDR3 is TGCGCCAGCAGCTTGCCCCGCCGGGACAGGAACTCTGGGGCCAACGTCCTGACTTTC. It codes for CASSLPRRDRNSGANVLTF. J is TRBJ2-6 and V is TRBV5-1; 8 nucleotides match TRBD1. Germline V gene sequence: CDR1 SGHRS, CDR2 YFSETQ. The trim removed 1 base at V and 0 bases at J, leaving 9 bases unmatched. CDR3 length equals 19 residues.

The chain uses TRBV9 and TRBJ2-1; TRBD1 is a possible D gene (6 bases). V lost 0 bases to trimming and J lost 4 bases, with 11 bases between them. The CDR3 is 15 amino acids. The V gene's germline CDR1 is SGDLS and CDR2 YYNGEE. The CDR3, as DNA: TGTGCCAGCAGCGTAGACGCAGGGGAGTACAATGAGCAGTTCTTC. It specifies CASSVDAGEYNEQFF.

In its sample, this clonotype was seen many times. CDR3 in amino acids: CASSSRTSGSTDTQYF. The CDR3 bases are TGTGCCAGCAGTTCGCGGACTAGCGGAAGCACAGATACGCAGTATTTT. The J gene is TRBJ2-3, the V gene TRBV7-9; TRBD2 aligns across 10 bases. From germline, CDR1 is SEHNR and CDR2 FQNEAQ (reference sequence). The V and J ends lost 6 bases and 0 bases, in that order; junction bases with no gene match: 6. The CDR3 extends over 16 amino acids.

The chain links TRBV29-1 to TRBJ1-1, with D perhaps matching TRBD1 (6 bases). Trimming took off 2 bases at V and 6 bases at J, with 10 bases between the two ends. The CDR3 contains 12 residues. Germline CDR1 and CDR2: SQVTM and ANQGSEA. The CDR3 coding sequence is TGCAGCGTTGAAACGGACAGACCTGAAGCTTTCTTT. Protein product: CSVETDRPEAFF.

The chain is built from TRBV7-8 and TRBJ1-3; no reliable D call. This CDR3 comprises 15 residues. Trimming stripped 2 bases from V and 0 bases from J, with 8 bases between. Germline assignment: CDR1 SGHVS and CDR2 FQNEAQ. The CDR3 nucleotides are TGTGCCAGCAGCTTATGGCCAGGCTCTGGAAACACCATATATTTT. This translates into CASSLWPGSGNTIYF.

This clonotype was seen only a few times. This chain connects TRBV7-3 to TRBJ1-2; tentatively, D is TRBD1 (6 bases). Germline V CDR1 and CDR2: SGHTA, FQGTGA. This CDR3 is built from 16 residues. Trimming removed 2 bases from V and 3 bases from J, with 16 bases in between. CDR3 sequence reads: CASSLEVGTLYYGYTF. The CDR3 region has the DNA TGTGCCAGCAGCTTAGAGGTGGGGACACTATACTATGGCTACACCTTC.

This clonotype was found a few times. This chain joins TRBV12-3 or TRBV12-4 and TRBJ2-7; 12 nucleotides match TRBD1. The CDR3 spans 21 residues. V lost 6 bases to trimming and J lost 3 bases; unmatched junction nucleotides: 24. CDR3 sequence reads: CASSYGTGGAWALRGGYEQYF. Here the CDR3 DNA reads TGTGCCAGCAGCTACGGGACAGGGGGCGCGTGGGCTCTCCGCGGTGGCTACGAGCAGTACTTC.

The chain has TRBV5-1 and TRBJ1-3; D might be TRBD1 (5 bases). The germline V and J ends were trimmed by 4 bases and 0 bases, with 14 bases remaining between them. This CDR3 has 16 amino acids. From germline, CDR1 is SGHRS and CDR2 YFSETQ. CDR3 sequence: CASSPRGLRSGNTIYF. CDR3 nucleotides: TGCGCCAGCAGCCCGAGGGGACTCCGCTCTGGAAACACCATATATTTT.

Ten or more counts support this clonotype. The rearrangement uses TRBV20-1 and TRBJ1-5; TRBD1 might be the D (6 bases). The germline V and J ends were trimmed by 6 bases and 2 bases, with 17 bases remaining between them. This CDR3 spans 15 amino acids. CDR1 is DFQATT and CDR2 is SNEGSKA in the germline V gene (reference sequence). The chain's CDR3 is CSAHTGNSGNQPQHF. The CDR3 bases are TGCAGTGCGCATACAGGGAATTCTGGCAATCAGCCCCAGCATTTT.